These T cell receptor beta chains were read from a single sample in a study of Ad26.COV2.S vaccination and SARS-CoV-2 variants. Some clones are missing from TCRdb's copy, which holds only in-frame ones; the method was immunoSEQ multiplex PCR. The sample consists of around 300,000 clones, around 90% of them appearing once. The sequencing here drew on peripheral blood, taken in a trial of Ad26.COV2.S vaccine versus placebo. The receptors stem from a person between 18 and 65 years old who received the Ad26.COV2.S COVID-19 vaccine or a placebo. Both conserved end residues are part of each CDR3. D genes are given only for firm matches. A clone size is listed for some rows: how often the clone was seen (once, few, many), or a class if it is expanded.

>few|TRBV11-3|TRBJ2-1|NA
CASSLSAGSNEQFF
TGTGCCAGCAGCCTCAGCGCCGGGAGCAATGAGCAGTTCTTC
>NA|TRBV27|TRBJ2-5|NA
CASSLSKPLRAGETQYF
TGTGCCAGCAGTTTATCGAAACCCTTAAGGGCGGGGGAGACCCAGTACTTC
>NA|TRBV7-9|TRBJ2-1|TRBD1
CASSPQGANNEQFF
TGTGCCAGCAGCCCGCAGGGGGCCAACAATGAGCAGTTCTTC
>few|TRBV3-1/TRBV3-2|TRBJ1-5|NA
CASSQGVYYQPQHF
TGTGCCAGCAGCCAAGGGGTTTATTATCAGCCCCAGCATTTT
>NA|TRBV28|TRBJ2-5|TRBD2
CASSRGLAGGQETQYF
TGTGCCAGCAGCCGAGGACTAGCGGGGGGTCAAGAGACCCAGTACTTC
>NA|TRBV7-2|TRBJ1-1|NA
CASSGGWTRNTEAFF
TGTGCCAGCAGCGGAGGGTGGACACGGAACACTGAAGCTTTCTTT
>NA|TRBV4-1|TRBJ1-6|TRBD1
CASSQVGQGGKSPLHF
TGCGCCAGCAGCCAAGTCGGACAGGGGGGTAAATCACCCCTCCACTTT
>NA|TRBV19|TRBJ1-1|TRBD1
CASSTRTGGTEAFF
TGTGCCAGTAGTACCCGAACAGGGGGGACTGAAGCTTTCTTT
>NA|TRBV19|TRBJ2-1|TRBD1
CASSRQGLGNEQFF
TGTGCCAGTAGTCGACAGGGGCTGGGCAATGAGCAGTTCTTC
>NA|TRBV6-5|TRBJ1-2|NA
CASSYDSNYGYTF
TGTGCCAGCAGTTACGACAGTAACTATGGCTACACCTTC
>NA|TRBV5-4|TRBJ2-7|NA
CASSSSYEQYF
TGTGCCAGCAGCTCTTCTTACGAGCAGTACTTC
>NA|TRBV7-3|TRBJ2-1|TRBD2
CASSLTRGRASGDNEQFF
TGTGCCAGCAGCTTAACTCGGGGTAGGGCTAGCGGGGACAATGAGCAGTTCTTC
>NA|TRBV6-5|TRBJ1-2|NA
CASKRWDYGYTF
TGTGCCAGCAAGCGGTGGGACTATGGCTACACCTTC
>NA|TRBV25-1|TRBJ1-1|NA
CASSGGGRNLEAFF
TGTGCCAGCAGTGGGGGGGGACGAAATCTTGAAGCTTTCTTT
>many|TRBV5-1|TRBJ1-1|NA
CASRTGNTEAFF
TGCGCCAGCAGGACAGGGAACACTGAAGCTTTCTTT
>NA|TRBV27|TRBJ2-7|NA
CASSLTTSSYEQYF
TGTGCCAGCAGTTTGACCACCAGCTCCTACGAGCAGTACTTC
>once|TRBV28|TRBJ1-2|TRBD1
CASSSPGGDYGYTF
TGTGCCAGCAGTAGCCCAGGGGGGGACTATGGCTACACCTTC
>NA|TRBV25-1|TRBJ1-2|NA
CASSEYPGRGGNYGYTF
TGTGCCAGCAGTGAATACCCCGGGCGGGGCGGAAACTATGGCTACACCTTC
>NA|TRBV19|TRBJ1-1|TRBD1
CASKTQGAAGTEAFF
TGTGCCAGTAAGACACAGGGGGCTGCGGGGACTGAAGCTTTCTTT
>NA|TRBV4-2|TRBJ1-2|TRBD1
CASSQEKGQGVYTF
TGTGCCAGCAGCCAAGAGAAAGGACAGGGGGTATACACCTTC
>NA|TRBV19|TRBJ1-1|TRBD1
CASSINRGAAEAFF
TGTGCCAGTAGTATAAACAGGGGAGCCGCTGAAGCTTTCTTT
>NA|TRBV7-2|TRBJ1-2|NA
CASSFRRSNYGYTF
TGTGCCAGCAGCTTTAGGAGATCGAACTATGGCTACACCTTC
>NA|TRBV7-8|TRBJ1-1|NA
CASSSFGTDLNTEAFF
TGTGCCAGCAGCTCCTTCGGGACGGATCTTAACACTGAAGCTTTCTTT
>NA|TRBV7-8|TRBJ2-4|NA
CASSPSRNIQYF
TGTGCCAGCAGCCCCTCCCGAAACATTCAGTACTTC
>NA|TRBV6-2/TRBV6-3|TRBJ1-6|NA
CASSLIQGTNSPLHF
TGTGCCAGCAGCTTAATCCAGGGAACCAATTCACCCCTCCACTTT
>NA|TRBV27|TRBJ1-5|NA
CASSHYSNQPQHF
TGTGCCAGCAGCCACTATAGCAATCAGCCCCAGCATTTT
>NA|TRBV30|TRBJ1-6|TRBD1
CAWSFGQANSPLHF
TGTGCCTGGAGTTTTGGACAGGCGAATTCACCCCTCCACTTT
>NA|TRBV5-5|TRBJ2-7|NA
CASSLVAGDEQYF
TGTGCCAGCAGCTTGGTAGCAGGGGACGAGCAGTACTTC
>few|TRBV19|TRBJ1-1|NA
CASSPGPEAFF
TGTGCCAGTAGCCCGGGACCTGAAGCTTTCTTT
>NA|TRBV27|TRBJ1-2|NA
CASAPSGTGGYTF
TGTGCCAGCGCACCCTCGGGGACGGGTGGCTACACCTTC
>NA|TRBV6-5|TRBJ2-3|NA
CASSRGGPATYTQYF
TGTGCCAGCAGTAGGGGGGGCCCTGCCACATATACGCAGTATTTT
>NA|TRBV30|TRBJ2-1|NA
CAWRNYNEQFF
TGTGCCTGGAGGAACTACAATGAGCAGTTCTTC
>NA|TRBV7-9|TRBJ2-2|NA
CASSLRFGELFF
TGTGCCAGCAGCTTACGGTTCGGGGAGCTGTTTTTT
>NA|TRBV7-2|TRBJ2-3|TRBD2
CASSTRLAGAGTQYF
TGTGCCAGCAGCACCCGACTAGCGGGGGCTGGTACGCAGTATTTT
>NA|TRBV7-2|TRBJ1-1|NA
CASSLVLQGLTEAFF
TGTGCCAGCAGCTTAGTGTTGCAGGGGCTCACTGAAGCTTTCTTT
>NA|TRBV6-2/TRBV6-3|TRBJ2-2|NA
CASSYPVVTGELFF
TGTGCCAGCAGTTACCCGGTGGTCACCGGGGAGCTGTTTTTT
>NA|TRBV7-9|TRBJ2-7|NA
CASSRRAGLTYEQYF
TGTGCCAGCAGCCGTAGGGCAGGGCTGACATACGAGCAGTACTTC
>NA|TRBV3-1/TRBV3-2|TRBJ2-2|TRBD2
CASSQSLAGEGTGELFF
TGTGCCAGCAGCCAAAGTTTAGCGGGAGAAGGTACCGGGGAGCTGTTTTTT
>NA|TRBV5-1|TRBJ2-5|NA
CASSLEGLDQETQYF
TGCGCCAGCAGCTTGGAAGGACTCGACCAAGAGACCCAGTACTTC
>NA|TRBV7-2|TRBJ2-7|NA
CASSPYGGLNFYEQYF
TGTGCCAGCAGCCCTTATGGGGGGCTTAATTTCTACGAGCAGTACTTC
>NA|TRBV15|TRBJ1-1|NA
CATSRGQRGDTEAFF
TGTGCCACCAGCAGGGGGCAACGAGGGGACACTGAAGCTTTCTTT
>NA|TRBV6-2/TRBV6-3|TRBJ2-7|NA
CASSYGVGIFSYEQYF
TGTGCCAGCAGTTACGGAGTGGGTATCTTCTCCTACGAGCAGTACTTC
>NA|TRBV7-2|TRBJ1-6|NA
CASRPGGGSPLHF
TGTGCCAGCAGACCCGGCGGAGGGTCACCCCTCCACTTT
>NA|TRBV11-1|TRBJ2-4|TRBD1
CASSPAGQGVNIQYF
TGTGCCAGCAGCCCAGCGGGACAGGGAGTCAACATTCAGTACTTC
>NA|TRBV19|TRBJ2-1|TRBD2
CASSISGRPYNEQFF
TGTGCCAGTAGTATTAGCGGGAGGCCCTACAATGAGCAGTTCTTC
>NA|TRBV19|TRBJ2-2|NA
CASSIRQSTRTGELFF
TGTGCCAGTAGTATTCGGCAATCAACCCGCACCGGGGAGCTGTTTTTT
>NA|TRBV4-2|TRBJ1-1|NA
CASRRGGEAFF
TGTGCCAGCAGACGGGGAGGGGAAGCTTTCTTT
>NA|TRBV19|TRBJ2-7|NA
CASSMLVSDRTGEQYF
TGTGCCAGTAGTATGCTAGTCTCTGATCGGACCGGCGAGCAGTACTTC
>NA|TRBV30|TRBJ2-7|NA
CAWSVPGFPYEQYF
TGTGCCTGGAGTGTGCCAGGCTTTCCCTACGAGCAGTACTTC
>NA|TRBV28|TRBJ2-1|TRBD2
CASSPWGLAVGSYNEQFF
TGTGCCAGCAGTCCATGGGGACTAGCGGTTGGCTCCTACAATGAGCAGTTCTTC
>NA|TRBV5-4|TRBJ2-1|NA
CASSLVVDEQFF
TGTGCCAGCAGCTTGGTTGTCGATGAGCAGTTCTTC
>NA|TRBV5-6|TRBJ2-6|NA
CASSRPASGAGANVLTF
TGTGCCAGCAGCCGCCCCGCAAGTGGGGCTGGGGCCAACGTCCTGACTTTC
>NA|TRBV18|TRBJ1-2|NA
CASSPRGDGTDVNGYTF
TGTGCCAGCTCACCCCGAGGCGACGGCACGGATGTAAATGGCTACACCTTC